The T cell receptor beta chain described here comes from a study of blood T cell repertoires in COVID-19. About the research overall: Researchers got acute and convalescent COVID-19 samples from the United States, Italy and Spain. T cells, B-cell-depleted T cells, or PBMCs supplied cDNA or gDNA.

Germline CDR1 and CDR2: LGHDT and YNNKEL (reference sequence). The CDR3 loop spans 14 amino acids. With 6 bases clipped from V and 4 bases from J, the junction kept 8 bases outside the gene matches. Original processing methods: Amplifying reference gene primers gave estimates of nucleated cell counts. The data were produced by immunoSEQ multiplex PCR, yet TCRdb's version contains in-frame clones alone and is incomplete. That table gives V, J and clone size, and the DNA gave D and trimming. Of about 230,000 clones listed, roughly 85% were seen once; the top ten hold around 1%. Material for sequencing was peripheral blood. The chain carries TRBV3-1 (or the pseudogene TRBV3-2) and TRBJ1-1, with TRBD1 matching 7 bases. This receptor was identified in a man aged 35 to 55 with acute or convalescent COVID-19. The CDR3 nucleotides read TGTGCCAGCAGACCCCGCGCAGGGGGCACTGAAGCTTTCTTT. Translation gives CASRPRAGGTEAFF.